Below, 30 T cell receptor beta chains from the same sample are listed, as sequenced in a study of cytomegalovirus exposure and HLA in healthy donors. This PCR relied on a set of 60 Vbeta primers and 13 Jbeta primers. TCRdb's table, derived via immunoSEQ multiplex PCR, lists solely in-frame clones and lacks some. The data show 75,000 to 80,000 clones, about 70% seen once. Sequencing input: PBMCs. Receptors were obtained from a male donor in good health and CMV-seropositive.

The chain uses TRBV10-1 and TRBJ1-2, with 7 bases lining up with TRBD1. The germline V gene has CDR1 WNHNN and CDR2 SYGVQD (reference sequence). The CDR3 has 14 residues. The V gene end was trimmed by 2 bases and the J gene end by 3 bases; junction bases not matched to a gene: 3. CDR3: CASSEDRDDYGYTF. The DNA of the CDR3 is TGCGCCAGCAGTGAGGACAGGGACGACTATGGCTACACCTTC.

The chain is built from TRBV19 and TRBJ1-2, with D unclear. Between the trimmed V and J ends, which lost 0 bases and 8 bases, there was a span of 10 bases. Germline V lookup: CDR1 LNHDA, CDR2 SQIVND (reference sequence). The CDR3 spans 13 residues. CDR3 bases: TGTGCCAGTAGTATAGAGAGACTAGACGGCTACACCTTC. Its protein is CASSIERLDGYTF.

Comment on this clone: An end of the junction does not agree with germline; a read error may underlie this. This sequence joins TRBV7-7 and TRBJ2-5; TRBD1 matches 7 bases. The CDR3 totals 11 residues. Germline-derived CDR1 and CDR2 are SSHAT and FNYEAQ (reference sequence). Written as DNA, the CDR3 is TGTGCCAGAAATATAGGGGGCAGGGTAGACTTC. Amino acids: CARNIGGRVDF. Full variable domain (outside the CDR3, taken from reference TRBV7-7 and TRBJ2-5): GAGVSQSPRYKVTKRGQDVTLRCDPISSHATLYWYQQALGQGPEFLTYFNYEAQPDKSGLPSDRFSAERPEGSISTLTIQRTEQRDSAMYRCARNIGGRVDFGPGTRLLVL.

The table lists this clone with a few counts. The chain uses TRBV9 and TRBJ2-1, with 8 bases lining up with TRBD1. J was trimmed by 9 bases and V by 4 bases; bases with no gene match: 12. CDR3 size: 15 residues. Germline CDR1 is SGDLS and CDR2 is YYNGEE. The CDR3: CASSIRTGSVGEQFF. The CDR3 DNA reads TGTGCCAGCAGCATACGGACAGGGTCGGTGGGTGAGCAGTTCTTC.

This rearrangement joins TRBV5-1 to TRBJ1-1, with 12 bases matching TRBD1. Germline V gene data show CDR1 as SGHRS and CDR2 as YFSETQ. The CDR3 has 15 amino acids. V was clipped by 3 bases and J by 2 bases; unmatched bases: 2. The CDR3 nucleotides read TGCGCCAGCAGCTGGGGGACAGGGGGCAACACTGAAGCTTTCTTT. It specifies CASSWGTGGNTEAFF.

The V call is TRBV10-3, the J call TRBJ2-3; TRBD2 matches 11 bases. V lost 6 bases and J lost 4; bases outside the gene matches: 9. The CDR3 consists of 16 residues. CDR1 and CDR2 (germline): ENHRY, SYGVKD. CDR3 coding DNA: TGTGCCATCAGATCTACTAGCGGGAGAACGCCAGATACGCAGTATTTT. Translating it yields CAIRSTSGRTPDTQYF.

The chain links TRBV19 to TRBJ1-2; TRBD1 matches 7 bases. V dropped 5 bases and J dropped 6; count of bases not matched to a gene: 9. CDR3 size: 14 residues. Germline CDR1 reads LNHDA; CDR2 reads SQIVND (reference sequence). The CDR3 region has the DNA TGTGCCAGTAGTCCGACAGGGTCGACGGATGGCTACACCTTC. Its protein product is CASSPTGSTDGYTF.

V and J are TRBV18 and TRBJ2-3; 8 nucleotides align to TRBD2. This CDR3 contains 17 residues. Trimming cost V 5 bases and J 5 bases; bases outside gene matches: 15. Per the germline V gene, CDR1 is KGHSH and CDR2 is LQKENI. The CDR3 spells CASSVVGGPGGGDTQYF. The CDR3 bases are TGTGCCAGCTCAGTCGTCGGCGGCCCCGGGGGGGGAGATACGCAGTATTTT.

This clone was counted a single time. The V gene is TRBV19, the J gene TRBJ1-2, with 8 bases fitting TRBD1. The CDR3 is 16 amino acids. Unmatched junction bases numbered 8, after V lost 1 base and J lost 4 bases. The V gene's germline CDR1 is LNHDA and CDR2 SQIVND (reference sequence). The CDR3 reads CASSIGGTGFIYGYTF. The CDR3 DNA sequence: TGTGCCAGTAGTATAGGGGGGACAGGCTTCATCTATGGCTACACCTTC.

This clone was picked up one time. CDR3 sequence (DNA): TGTGCCAGCAGCCCGCCCGGGACAGCAAATGAAAAACTGTTTTTT. Protein product: CASSPPGTANEKLFF. The V gene is TRBV14, the J gene TRBJ1-4, with 7 bases matching TRBD1. V lost 4 bases, J lost 5 bases, and 7 bases stayed unmatched. The CDR3 is 15 amino acids. Germline-derived CDR1 and CDR2 are SGHDN and FVKESK.

The chain is built from TRBV30 and TRBJ1-1; TRBD1 agrees at 7 bases. V shed 5 bases and J 1 base; nucleotides not matched to a gene: 4. CDR3 length: 13 amino acids. CDR1 is GTSNPN and CDR2 is SVGIG in the germline V gene (reference sequence). This chain's CDR3 is CAWHRGKNTEAFF. CDR3 bases: TGTGCCTGGCACAGGGGAAAGAACACTGAAGCTTTCTTT.

This clone was found once. The rearrangement links TRBV4-1 to TRBJ2-6; the match to TRBD1 covers 7 bases. CDR3 length equals 15 residues. Germline V lookup: CDR1 MGHRA, CDR2 YSYEKL. V lost 5 bases to trimming and J lost 2 bases; unmatched junction nucleotides: 3. CDR3: CASSAQGTGANVLTF. Written as DNA, the CDR3 is TGCGCCAGCAGCGCACAGGGGACTGGGGCCAACGTCCTGACTTTC.

The genes are TRBV2 and TRBJ2-1; D gene uncertain. This CDR3 spans 13 amino acids. Germline V gives CDR1 SNHLY, CDR2 FYNNEI. V lost 6 bases, J lost 10 bases, and 16 bases lay in between. The CDR3 DNA reads as TGTGCCAGCAGGTCCCCAACAGAGACAGAGCAGTTCTTC. It yields the protein CASRSPTETEQFF. The complete variable domain, with remaining parts taken from reference TRBV2 and TRBJ2-1, reads EPEVTQTPSHQVTQMGQEVILRCVPISNHLYFYWYRQILGQKVEFLVSFYNNEISEKSEIFDDQFSVERPDGSNFTLKIRSTKLEDSAMYFCASRSPTETEQFFGPGTRLTVL.

The chain combines TRBV6-5 with TRBJ2-5; 11 nucleotides agree with TRBD2. The CDR3 runs 15 residues. After removal of 6 bases from V and 5 bases from J, the junction contained 8 bases not matched to a gene. CDR1 and CDR2 (germline): MNHEY, SVGAGI. This chain's CDR3 is CASSYSGGAFETQYF. In DNA form, the CDR3 reads TGTGCCAGCAGCTATAGCGGGGGGGCCTTCGAGACCCAGTACTTC.

The chain couples TRBV6-1 to TRBJ1-1; a possible D gene is TRBD1 (5 bases). Between the trimmed V and J ends, which lost 4 bases and 0 bases, there was a span of 6 bases. The CDR3 is 13 amino acids. CDR1 is MNHNS, CDR2 SASEGT, per germline. The CDR3 DNA follows: TGTGCCAGCAGTGTGACAGTGAACACTGAAGCTTTCTTT. Translated, it gives CASSVTVNTEAFF.

Written as DNA, the CDR3 is TGCGCCACCAAACCGGATAGGGGAGGCGACGAGCAGTACTTC. Encoded protein: CATKPDRGGDEQYF. The chain carries TRBV5-1 and TRBJ2-7, with D tentatively TRBD2 (6 bases). With 9 bases removed from V and 5 bases from J, the gap between germline ends came to 21 bases. The CDR3 loop spans 14 amino acids. CDR1 and CDR2 from the germline V gene are SGHRS and YFSETQ.

For the CDR3, the DNA is TGCGCCAGCAGCATACTAGCGGGGGGGCTCCCAGATACGCAGTATTTT. This gives the protein CASSILAGGLPDTQYF. The chain has TRBV5-1 and TRBJ2-3, with 13 positions matching TRBD2. This CDR3 comprises 16 residues. The germline V gene has CDR1 SGHRS and CDR2 YFSETQ. Trimming took 4 bases from V and 4 from J; bases not matched to a gene: 6.

The chain joins TRBV9 to TRBJ1-1; weak D call: TRBD1 (5 bases). This CDR3 has 15 residues. V was pared by 4 bases and J by 3 bases, with 16 bases between. Germline-derived CDR1 and CDR2 are SGDLS and YYNGEE. CDR3 in amino acids: CASSSNDRVHTEAFF. CDR3 DNA sequence: TGTGCCAGCAGCTCCAATGACAGAGTACACACTGAAGCTTTCTTT.

This CDR3 reads CASSEGRGGTSQYF. In nucleotides, the CDR3 is TGCGCCAGCAGTGAGGGGCGGGGGGGCACCTCGCAGTATTTT. The rearrangement uses TRBV10-2 and TRBJ2-3; 9 nucleotides align to TRBD2. Trimming removed 2 bases from V and 10 bases from J; junction bases left unmatched: 7. The V gene's germline CDR1 is WSHSY and CDR2 SAAADI. The CDR3 contains 14 residues.

V usage is TRBV19 and J usage is TRBJ1-5; no definite D call. The germline V gene encodes CDR1 LNHDA and CDR2 SQIVND (reference sequence). Trimming cost V 3 bases and J 2 bases, with 14 bases left between them. There are 16 residues in the CDR3. The CDR3 region has the DNA TGTGCCAGTAGTATGCCGCTCAGGCGGGGCAATCAGCCCCAGCATTTT. Residues: CASSMPLRRGNQPQHF.

Concerning this clone itself: One end of the junction varies from germline; a read error may be responsible. CDR3 nucleotide sequence: TGTTCCAGCAGTCGGGCCTACCGGGACTCTCCATATGGCTACACCTTC. Translation gives CSSSRAYRDSPYGYTF. V and J are TRBV7-9 and TRBJ1-2; a weak D match, TRBD1 (5 bases). The CDR3 covers 16 residues. Germline loops: CDR1 SEHNR, CDR2 FQNEAQ (reference sequence). Supplemented by reference TRBV7-9 and TRBJ1-2, the full variable domain reads DTGVSQNPRHKITKRGQNVTFRCDPISEHNRLYWYRQTLGQGPEFLTYFQNEAQLEKSRLLSDRFSAERPKGSFSTLEIQRTEQGDSAMYLCSSSRAYRDSPYGYTFGSGTRLTVV.

The rearrangement joins TRBV5-1 to TRBJ2-3; D is possibly TRBD2 (6 bases). Germline assignment: CDR1 SGHRS and CDR2 YFSETQ. V lost 0 bases and J 3 bases, leaving 11 bases between the germline ends. CDR3 length: 15 amino acids. The CDR3 protein is CASSLELGRTDTQYF. The CDR3, as DNA: TGCGCCAGCAGCTTGGAACTAGGGAGGACAGATACGCAGTATTTT.

The chain carries TRBV4-1 and TRBJ1-5, with D unclear. Germline assignment: CDR1 MGHRA and CDR2 YSYEKL. V was shortened by 1 base and J by 0 bases, with 13 bases between the two germline ends. The CDR3 length is 17 residues. CDR3: CASSQGGRVYSNQPQHF. CDR3 nucleotide sequence: TGCGCCAGCAGCCAAGGAGGGAGAGTGTATAGCAATCAGCCCCAGCATTTT.

The rearrangement uses TRBV5-1 and TRBJ2-7; no clear D gene. This CDR3 contains 15 residues. The V end lost 2 bases, the J end lost 0 bases, and 12 bases lay between the germline ends. Germline V gene data show CDR1 as SGHRS and CDR2 as YFSETQ. The CDR3 DNA reads TGCGCCAGCAGCTTCCAACCCATGAGCTCCTACGAGCAGTACTTC. This translates into CASSFQPMSSYEQYF. The full variable domain, with the rest looked up from reference TRBV5-1 and TRBJ2-7, is KAGVTQTPRYLIKTRGQQVTLSCSPISGHRSVSWYQQTPGQGLQFLFEYFSETQRNKGNFPGRFSGRQFSNSRSEMNVSTLELGDSALYLCASSFQPMSSYEQYFGPGTRLTVT.

This sequence joins TRBV7-2 and TRBJ2-5; 11 nucleotides line up with TRBD2. Germline CDR1 reads SGHTA; CDR2 reads FQGNSA. Losses at the gene ends were 1 base for V and 7 bases for J; bases not matched to a gene: 11. This CDR3 comprises 17 residues. The CDR3 DNA reads as TGTGCCAGCAGCTTAGAATTAGCGGGAGGGCTTAAGGGGACCCAGTACTTC. Protein sequence: CASSLELAGGLKGTQYF.

The chain recombines TRBV4-3 with TRBJ1-5, with 7 bases fitting TRBD1. Germline values: CDR1 LGHNA, CDR2 YSLEER. This CDR3 has 14 amino acids. V shed 3 bases, J shed 9 bases, and the junction held 8 bases outside the gene matches. CDR3 in amino acids: CASSQRQGMRPQHF. DNA for the CDR3: TGCGCCAGCAGCCAGCGACAGGGCATGCGGCCCCAGCATTTT.

The chain couples TRBV6-5 to TRBJ2-5; maybe TRBD1 (5 bases). In germline, CDR1 is MNHEY, CDR2 SVGAGI. The CDR3 length is 15 residues. V lost 5 bases to trimming and J lost 1 base, with 14 bases between them. The CDR3 DNA sequence: TGTGCCAGCAGTGCCCAAGACACAGGCCAAGAGACCCAGTACTTC. Translation gives CASSAQDTGQETQYF.

The DNA of the CDR3 is TGTGCCAGCAGCCCTGCGGGGAGGGAGCATGGCTACACCTTC. Amino acid sequence: CASSPAGREHGYTF. The chain links TRBV5-4 to TRBJ1-2; D ambiguous. Between the trimmed V and J ends, which lost 4 bases and 6 bases, there was a span of 16 bases. Germline V CDR1 and CDR2: SGHNT, YYREEE (reference sequence). The CDR3 length is 14 residues. The complete variable domain, with remaining parts taken from reference TRBV5-4 and TRBJ1-2, reads ETGVTQSPTHLIKTRGQQVTLRCSSQSGHNTVSWYQQALGQGPQFIFQYYREEENGRGNFPPRFSGLQFPNYSSELNVNALELDDSALYLCASSPAGREHGYTFGSGTRLTVV.

The chain combines TRBV27 with TRBJ1-2; a possible D gene is TRBD1 (5 bases). V lost 2 bases to trimming and J lost 5 bases, with 18 bases between them. This CDR3 spans 16 amino acids. Germline CDR1 reads MNHEY; CDR2 reads SMNVEV (reference sequence). The CDR3 is CASSLEGRPGDYGYTF. CDR3 nucleotides: TGTGCCAGCAGTTTAGAGGGACGGCCGGGGGATTATGGCTACACCTTC.

This clone occurred a few times. The rearrangement links TRBV4-3 to TRBJ2-1, with D maybe TRBD2 (5 bases). The CDR3 has 15 amino acids. In germline, CDR1 is LGHNA, CDR2 YSLEER. Between the trimmed V and J ends, which lost 4 bases and 0 bases, there was a span of 10 bases. The CDR3 sequence is CASSPDYYSYNEQFF. DNA for the CDR3: TGCGCCAGCAGCCCTGACTACTACTCCTACAATGAGCAGTTCTTC.